The source of this TCR beta chain is a study of cytomegalovirus exposure and HLA in healthy donors. As for the study in general: Unique TCRs numbering some 77 million, obtained from HLA-typed donors, made up an early data release. General study findings and limits: It was in a later analysis that TCR association rates were seen to vary by HLA locus, highest for DRB1 and lowest for HLA-C. Most observed TCR sequences were rare, whereas some public TCRs were detected in many donors.

The CDR3 sequence is 13 residues long. Per the germline V gene, CDR1 is LGHNA and CDR2 is YSLEER. V lost 4 bases and J 4 bases, leaving 10 bases between the germline ends. Primers: 60 Vbeta forward and 13 Jbeta reverse. TCRdb's copy holds only in-frame clones and misses some; the assay was immunoSEQ multiplex PCR. Here the sample spans some 170,000 clones, 80% being singletons. Only a few counts were recorded for this clone. Its target is unknown. The source is a young man in good health and CMV-seropositive. Input material: PBMCs. V gene TRBV4-3 combines with J gene TRBJ1-1; a weak D match, TRBD1 (5 bases). The DNA for the CDR3 is TGCGCCAGCAGCCTGCAGGGTCGCACTGAAGCTTTCTTT. It yields the protein CASSLQGRTEAFF.